The 10 T cell receptor beta chains given below trace back to one sample, sequenced in a study of type 1 regulatory T cells. TCRdb called the reads again in MiXCR, with one record for every CDR3 protein. The repertoire consists of about 20,000 distinct CDR3 sequences, with roughly 10% occurring once and the leading ten covering 2.5% to 3%. Sample: CD4+ T cells, either the whole sample or a sorted fraction (not recorded which). The receptors shown here come from a human donor in good health.

This clonotype occurred many times. The chain has TRBV3-1 and TRBJ2-1, with 10 positions matching TRBD2. This CDR3 comprises 15 residues. Germline-derived CDR1 and CDR2 are LGHDT and YNNKEL (reference sequence). Trimming removed 3 bases from V and 1 base from J; junction bases left unmatched: 0. Here the CDR3 reads CASSQTSGSYNEQFF. DNA of the CDR3: TGTGCCAGCAGCCAGACTAGCGGGTCCTACAATGAGCAGTTCTTC.

This clonotype is medium-sized. The gene calls are TRBV7-2 and TRBJ1-2; weak D call: TRBD1 (6 bases). The V gene lost 5 bases and the J gene lost 7 bases, with 20 bases spanning the gap. Per germline, CDR1 SGHTA and CDR2 FQGNSA. This CDR3 contains 15 residues. The CDR3 protein is CASSTDSSLGGGYTF. The CDR3 DNA reads as TGTGCCAGCAGCACCGACAGTTCCCTAGGGGGTGGCTACACCTTC.

This clonotype is medium-sized within its sample. The chain recombines TRBV29-1 with TRBJ2-5; perhaps D is TRBD1 or TRBD2 (6 bases each). V was cut by 3 bases and J by 5 bases, with 10 bases left in between. This CDR3 is 12 amino acids long. The germline V gene has CDR1 SQVTM and CDR2 ANQGSEA. In nucleotides, the CDR3 is TGCAGCGTTGACCGGGGGCGGGAGACCCAGTACTTC. It specifies CSVDRGRETQYF. The variable domain in full, with the rest retrieved from reference TRBV29-1 and TRBJ2-5, is SAVISQKPSRDICQRGTSLTIQCQVDSQVTMMFWYRQQPGQSLTLIATANQGSEATYESGFVIDKFPISRPNLTFSTLTVSNMSPEDSSIYLCSVDRGRETQYFGPGTRLLVL.

In this sample, this clonotype turned up many times. The chain joins TRBV5-1 to TRBJ1-2; D uncertain. CDR1 SGHRS and CDR2 YFSETQ come from the germline V gene. V was cut by 0 bases and J by 4 bases, with 10 bases left in between. The CDR3 covers 14 residues. CDR3 region: CASSLGQSSYGYTF. DNA of the CDR3: TGCGCCAGCAGCTTGGGCCAGTCAAGCTATGGCTACACCTTC.

This clonotype appeared a few times. The genes are TRBV3-1 and TRBJ1-1; D unresolved. The CDR3 covers 13 residues. Trimming removed 8 bases from V and 0 bases from J, with 10 bases in between. The germline V gene encodes CDR1 LGHDT and CDR2 YNNKEL (reference sequence). The CDR3 here is CASAGGMNTEAFF. The CDR3 DNA follows: TGTGCCAGCGCCGGCGGAATGAACACTGAAGCTTTCTTT. The full variable domain, its missing parts supplied by reference TRBV3-1 and TRBJ1-1, is DTAVSQTPKYLVTQMGNDKSIKCEQNLGHDTMYWYKQDSKKFLKIMFSYNNKELIINETVPNRFSPKSPDKAHLNLHINSLELGDSAVYFCASAGGMNTEAFFGQGTRLTVV.

This sequence joins TRBV20-1 and TRBJ2-7, with 7 bases lining up with TRBD2. Trimming removed 6 bases from V and 3 bases from J; junction bases left unmatched: 14. CDR1 and CDR2 from the germline V gene are DFQATT and SNEGSKA (reference sequence). The CDR3 consists of 15 residues. The CDR3 coding sequence is TGCAGTGCCGGAAAAGGGGCTAGCGGCAACTACGAGCAGTACTTC. Its protein is CSAGKGASGNYEQYF.

The table lists this clonotype with many counts. The chain recombines TRBV20-1 with TRBJ2-1, with 10 bases aligning to TRBD2. The germline CDR1 and CDR2 sequences are DFQATT and SNEGSKA (reference sequence). The length of the CDR3 is 16 residues. V was pared by 1 base and J by 0 bases, with 3 bases of the junction left unmatched. This chain's CDR3 is CSARVPSGSSYNEQFF. As DNA, the CDR3 is TGCAGTGCTAGAGTCCCTAGCGGGAGCTCCTACAATGAGCAGTTCTTC.

At least ten counts were recorded for this clonotype. This chain joins TRBV5-1 and TRBJ1-1; D might be TRBD1 (5 bases). V was trimmed by 7 bases and J by 1 base, leaving 14 bases between them. Germline V lookup: CDR1 SGHRS, CDR2 YFSETQ. CDR3 length: 14 residues. CDR3 DNA: TGCGCCAGCGTGAAGGGACCGCAGAACACTGAAGCTTTCTTT. Its translation: CASVKGPQNTEAFF.

Many counts were recorded for this clonotype. The chain uses TRBV6-5 and TRBJ2-7; no clear D. This CDR3 is 14 amino acids long. V lost 6 bases, J lost 5 bases, and 17 bases lay in between. CDR1 is MNHEY, CDR2 SVGAGI, per germline. The CDR3 protein is CASSPQTGVHEQYF. The CDR3 nucleotides are TGTGCCAGCAGCCCTCAAACGGGCGTACACGAGCAGTACTTC.

This clonotype was found many times. The chain is built from TRBV20-1 and TRBJ2-1; D unresolved. The CDR3 has 13 residues. Germline V gene sequence: CDR1 DFQATT, CDR2 SNEGSKA (reference sequence). V lost 3 bases, J lost 0 bases, and 6 bases lay in between. CDR3 DNA sequence: TGCAGTGCTAGCGGAAGCTCCTACAATGAGCAGTTCTTC. It encodes CSASGSSYNEQFF.